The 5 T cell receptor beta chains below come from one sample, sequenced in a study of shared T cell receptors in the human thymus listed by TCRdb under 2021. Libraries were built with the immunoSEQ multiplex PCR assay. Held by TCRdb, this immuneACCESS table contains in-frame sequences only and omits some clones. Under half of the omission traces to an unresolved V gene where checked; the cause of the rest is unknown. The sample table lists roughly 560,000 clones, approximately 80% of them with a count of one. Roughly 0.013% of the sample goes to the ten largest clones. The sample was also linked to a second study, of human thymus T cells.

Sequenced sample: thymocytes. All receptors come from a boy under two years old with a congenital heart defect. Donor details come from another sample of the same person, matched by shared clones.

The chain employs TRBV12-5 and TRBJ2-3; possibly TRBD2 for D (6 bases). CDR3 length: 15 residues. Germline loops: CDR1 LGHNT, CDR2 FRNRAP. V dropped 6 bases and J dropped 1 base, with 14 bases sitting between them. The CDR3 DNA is TGTGCTAGTGGCCGAAAGCGGGTTGGCACAGATACGCAGTATTTT. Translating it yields CASGRKRVGTDTQYF.

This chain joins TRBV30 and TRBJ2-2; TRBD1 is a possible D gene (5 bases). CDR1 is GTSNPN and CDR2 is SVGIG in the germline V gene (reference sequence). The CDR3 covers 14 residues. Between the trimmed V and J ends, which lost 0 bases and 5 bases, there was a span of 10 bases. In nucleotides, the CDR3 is TGTGCCTGGAGTGTGTTGGGGCGAACCGGGGAGCTGTTTTTT. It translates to CAWSVLGRTGELFF.

Here the CDR3 reads CASSYSTGQKGTQYF. As DNA, the CDR3 is TGTGCCAGCAGTTACTCGACAGGGCAGAAGGGTACGCAGTATTTT. V gene TRBV6-5 combines with J gene TRBJ2-3; 7 positions agree with TRBD1. With V trimmed by 0 bases and J by 8 bases, 8 bases remained unmatched. Per germline, CDR1 MNHEY and CDR2 SVGAGI. The CDR3 has 15 residues.

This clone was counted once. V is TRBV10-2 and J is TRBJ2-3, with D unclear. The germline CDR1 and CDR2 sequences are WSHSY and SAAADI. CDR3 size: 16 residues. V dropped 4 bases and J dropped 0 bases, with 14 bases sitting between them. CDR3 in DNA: TGCGCCAGCAGTGGATCGACAAGAAATAGCACAGATACGCAGTATTTT. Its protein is CASSGSTRNSTDTQYF.

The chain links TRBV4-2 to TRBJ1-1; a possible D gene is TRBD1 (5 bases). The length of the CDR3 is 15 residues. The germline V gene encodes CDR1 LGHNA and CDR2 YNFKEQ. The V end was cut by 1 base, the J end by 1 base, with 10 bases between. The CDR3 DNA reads TGTGCCAGCAGCCAAGGTAAGGGGCGGAACACTGAAGCTTTCTTT. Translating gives CASSQGKGRNTEAFF.